This TCR beta chain was profiled in a study of PD-1 blockade in classical Hodgkin lymphoma. Using immunoSEQ multiplex PCR, the repertoire was profiled, and TCRdb retains in-frame clones only, with some absent. The sample lists about 12,000 clones, around 90% occurring once. Study-wide results and caveats: Repertoires differed for reasons still undefined, possibly disease activity or prior therapy. The study found that TCR diversity rose significantly by C4D1 in CD4+ but not CD8+ cells. Baseline diversity in complete responders resembled that of newly diagnosed patients.

The table lists this clone with a few counts. The antigen is not known. Every single patient, without exception, relapsed after autologous stem cell transplantation, and brentuximab vedotin exposure varied. This material consisted of peripheral blood mononuclear cells (PBMCs), taken at baseline. This sequence was found in a human donor with classical Hodgkin lymphoma.

In DNA form, the CDR3 reads TGCGCCACCGGGACAGCGAACACTGAAGCTTTCTTT. It specifies CATGTANTEAFF. This rearrangement joins TRBV10-1 to TRBJ1-1, with 7 bases that match TRBD1. The germline V gene encodes CDR1 WNHNN and CDR2 SYGVQD (reference sequence). This CDR3 is 12 amino acids long. V lost 10 bases to trimming and J lost 1 base; unmatched junction nucleotides: 3.